A selection of T cell receptor beta chains follows, all from one sample in a study of metastatic and nonmetastatic thyroid tumors. TCRdb reassembled clones from the PCR reads with MiXCR. The table includes fewer than 40,000 clones, about a fifth detected once. The sequenced material came from tumor tissue. The receptors here all came from a male donor with papillary thyroid cancer or a benign thyroid nodule (not recorded which). Some clones in this sample may be carry-over from other donors' samples. Both conserved end residues are part of each CDR3. D genes are given only for firm matches. A row's size may be missing; if present it is once, few, many or a size class.

clone size | J gene | D gene | V gene | CDR3 protein | CDR3 DNA
many | TRBJ2-2 | TRBD2 | TRBV12-3/TRBV12-4 | CASSPRRGTTNTGELFF | TGTGCCAGCAGCCCCAGGCGGGGGACGACGAACACCGGGGAGCTGTTTTTT
few | TRBJ2-3 | . | TRBV27 | CASSILSVRADTRYF | TGTGCCAGCAGTATCCTTAGCGTGAGAGCCGATACGCGGTATTTT
. | TRBJ2-7 | . | TRBV6-1 | CASSVTPEQYF | TGTGCCAGCAGTGTCACTCCAGAGCAGTACTTC
many | TRBJ2-1 | . | TRBV3-1 | CASSLLLNEQFF | TGTGCCAGCAGCCTCCTATTAAATGAGCAGTTCTTC
many | TRBJ2-2 | TRBD2 | TRBV18 | CASSPTSSGRAIGELFF | TGTGCCAGCTCACCAACCTCTAGCGGGAGGGCCATCGGGGAGCTGTTTTTT
many | TRBJ2-3 | TRBD2 | TRBV5-6 | CASSLATSGNWGTDTQYF | TGTGCCAGCAGCTTAGCGACTAGCGGGAATTGGGGCACAGATACGCAGTATTTT
many | TRBJ1-1 | . | TRBV10-2 | CASSEEETEAFF | TGCGCCAGCAGTGAGGAGGAAACTGAAGCTTTCTTT
many | TRBJ1-2 | . | TRBV28 | CASSLQEIAFYGYTF | TGTGCCAGCAGTTTACAGGAAATAGCCTTCTATGGCTACACCTTC
many | TRBJ2-1 | TRBD2 | TRBV20-1 | CSARDPAGGINEQFF | TGCAGTGCTAGAGATCCAGCGGGAGGTATTAATGAGCAGTTCTTC
few | TRBJ1-1 | . | TRBV28 | CASSLRRRTFF | TGTGCCAGCAGTTTAAGGCGCCGGACTTTCTTT
. | TRBJ1-1 | . | TRBV30 | CAWSVAIEAFF | TGTGCCTGGAGTGTAGCAATTGAAGCTTTCTTT
few | TRBJ1-2 | TRBD1 | TRBV29-1 | CSVEDLRGQGAGGYTF | TGCAGCGTTGAAGATCTTCGGGGACAGGGGGCAGGTGGCTACACCTTC
many | TRBJ1-5 | TRBD1 | TRBV28 | CASSTRGRGGQPQHF | TGTGCCAGCAGTACTAGGGGCAGGGGGGGACAGCCCCAGCATTTT
few | TRBJ1-2 | . | TRBV7-2 | CASSGNVDGYTF | TGTGCCAGCAGCGGCAACGTGGACGGCTACACCTTC
medium-sized | TRBJ2-7 | TRBD1 | TRBV27 | CASSLGQGGSYEQYF | TGTGCCAGCAGTCTGGGACAGGGGGGGTCCTACGAGCAGTACTTC
many | TRBJ2-1 | . | TRBV4-2 | CASSQAGISGRLVNEQFF | TGTGCCAGCAGCCAAGCAGGAATTAGCGGTAGGCTCGTTAACGAGCAGTTCTTC
few | TRBJ2-7 | TRBD2 | TRBV6-1 | CASTTGLEGYEQYF | TGTGCCAGCACAACGGGACTAGAGGGATACGAGCAGTACTTC
many | TRBJ2-7 | TRBD1 | TRBV10-3 | CATGLTGGASYEQYF | TGTGCCACCGGGCTGACAGGGGGCGCCTCCTACGAGCAGTACTTC
many | TRBJ1-5 | . | TRBV5-5 | CASSYSPQDSNQPQHF | TGTGCCAGCAGTTATAGTCCCCAGGATAGCAATCAGCCCCAGCATTTT
many | TRBJ2-2 | TRBD2 | TRBV9 | CASSVGSGRVSTGELFF | TGTGCCAGCAGCGTAGGTAGCGGGAGGGTCAGCACCGGGGAGCTGTTTTTT
many | TRBJ2-5 | . | TRBV30 | CAWSGQGGLETQYF | TGTGCCTGGAGTGGCCAGGGGGGACTGGAGACCCAGTACTTC
many | TRBJ2-2 | . | TRBV7-8 | CASSLALSPRGTGELFF | TGTGCCAGCAGCTTAGCCTTGTCGCCCAGGGGAACCGGGGAGCTGTTTTTT
few | TRBJ2-5 | TRBD1 | TRBV10-3 | CAISEAWDSGAETQYF | TGTGCCATAAGTGAGGCATGGGACAGTGGAGCAGAGACCCAGTACTTC
many | TRBJ2-3 | . | TRBV7-9 | CASSLGWGGTDTQYF | TGTGCCAGCAGCTTGGGCTGGGGCGGCACAGATACGCAGTATTTT
. | TRBJ2-7 | TRBD1 | TRBV27 | CAGSVKGTGTGVHEQYF | TGTGCAGGCAGTGTCAAGGGCACAGGGACAGGGGTCCACGAGCAGTACTTC
many | TRBJ2-5 | TRBD2 | TRBV7-2 | CASKTTSGQETQYF | TGTGCCAGCAAAACTACTAGCGGACAAGAGACCCAGTACTTC
. | TRBJ2-3 | TRBD2 | TRBV30 | CAWIAVAGGRSTQYF | TGTGCCTGGATTGCTGTAGCGGGAGGGCGGTCTACGCAGTATTTT
. | TRBJ2-6 | TRBD1 | TRBV7-3 | CASSPLGQGFGGDNVMTF | TGTGCCAGCAGCCCTCTGGGACAGGGTTTCGGCGGGGACAACGTCATGACTTTC
. | TRBJ1-6 | TRBD1 | TRBV6-1 | CASTQDRDNSPLHF | TGTGCCAGCACCCAGGACAGGGACAATTCACCCCTCCACTTT
once | TRBJ2-5 | . | TRBV19 | CASSFSFLSGLETQYF | TGTGCCAGTAGTTTCTCCTTTTTATCGGGCTTGGAGACCCAGTACTTC
. | TRBJ2-7 | TRBD1 | TRBV7-8 | CASSLGGTGGEQYF | TGTGCCAGCAGCTTAGGTGGGACAGGGGGCGAGCAGTACTTC
. | TRBJ2-7 | . | TRBV24-1 | CATSDHRDYEQYF | TGTGCCACCAGTGATCACAGGGACTACGAGCAGTACTTC
many | TRBJ2-1 | . | TRBV3-1 | CASSQDLYNEQFF | TGTGCCAGCAGCCAAGATCTCTATAATGAGCAGTTCTTC
many | TRBJ2-5 | . | TRBV5-1 | CASSLEGGQETQYF | TGCGCCAGCAGCTTGGAAGGGGGTCAAGAGACCCAGTACTTC
. | TRBJ2-7 | TRBD2 | TRBV2 | CASSELSSGRHGQYF | TGTGCCAGCAGTGAACTGTCTAGCGGGAGGCATGGGCAGTACTTC
. | TRBJ2-5 | TRBD2 | TRBV20-1 | CSSGRVGETQYF | TGCAGTAGCGGGAGAGTGGGGGAGACACAGTACTTC
. | TRBJ2-1 | . | TRBV12-3/TRBV12-4 | CASSLAEFGEQFF | TGTGCCAGCAGTTTGGCGGAATTCGGTGAGCAGTTCTTC
many | TRBJ1-1 | . | TRBV5-1 | CASSFAGMNTEAFF | TGCGCCAGCAGCTTCGCGGGGATGAACACTGAAGCTTTCTTT
many | TRBJ2-1 | . | TRBV5-1 | CASSLAAASEQFF | TGCGCCAGCAGCTTGGCCGCTGCATCTGAGCAGTTCTTC
. | TRBJ2-7 | . | TRBV20-1 | CSARNQFYERYF | TGCAGTGCTAGAAACCAGTTCTACGAGCGGTACTTC
. | TRBJ2-6 | TRBD1 | TRBV4-3 | CASSPTGPGANVLTF | TGCGCCAGCAGCCCGACAGGGCCTGGGGCCAACGTCCTGACTTTC
many | TRBJ2-2 | TRBD1 | TRBV11-1 | CASSLAGTGSTGELFF | TGTGCCAGCAGCTTAGCCGGGACAGGGTCCACCGGGGAGCTGTTTTTT
many | TRBJ1-1 | TRBD1 | TRBV2 | CASSGRTGGRTEAFF | TGTGCCAGCAGTGGAAGGACAGGGGGAAGGACTGAAGCTTTCTTT
few | TRBJ1-1 | . | TRBV6-1 | CASQGARSMNTEAFF | TGTGCCAGCCAGGGAGCTCGCTCTATGAACACTGAAGCCTTCTTT
many | TRBJ1-5 | . | TRBV7-9 | CASSFVGGNQPQHF | TGTGCCAGCAGCTTTGTAGGGGGCAATCAGCCCCAGCATTTT
many | TRBJ1-3 | . | TRBV7-9 | CASSLASGNTIYF | TGTGCCAGCAGCTTAGCTTCTGGAAACACCATATATTTT
many | TRBJ1-2 | TRBD1 | TRBV6-2/TRBV6-3 | CASRRGQGELYGYTF | TGTGCCAGCAGGCGGGGACAGGGGGAACTCTATGGCTACACCTTC
. | TRBJ2-7 | . | TRBV5-4 | CAGGKGTSEQYF | TGTGCCGGCGGGAAGGGTACCTCCGAGCAGTACTTC
medium-sized | TRBJ2-7 | TRBD2 | TRBV7-2 | CASRKPSGSDEQYF | TGTGCCAGCAGGAAACCTAGCGGGAGCGACGAGCAGTACTTC
many | TRBJ2-2 | . | TRBV9 | CASSVDVGELFF | TGTGCCAGCAGCGTAGATGTAGGGGAGCTGTTTTTT